This T cell receptor beta chain derives from a study of shared clonotypes between healthy human individuals. The sorted-subset replicate PCRs were given 200 ng DNA, which is tens of thousands of T cell genomes. The repertoire was sequenced with immunoSEQ multiplex PCR; TCRdb's copy has only in-frame clones and lacks some. The sample gives roughly 1.5 million clones, 98% of which show up once; 0.45% is in the top ten. CDR1 and CDR2 (germline): SQVTM, ANQGSEA. This CDR3 contains 12 residues. Trimming took 7 bases from V and 10 from J, leaving 19 bases between them. The rearrangement joins TRBV29-1 to TRBJ1-2; D call uncertain. The sequenced material came from naive CD4+ T cells sorted from blood. Subset defined: CD45RA+ positively selected. The receptor was derived from a man aged 30-40 years in good health. The CDR3, as DNA: TGCAGCGCCGAATGGAGGAGTTTAGACTACACCTTC. It translates to CSAEWRSLDYTF.